This TCR beta chain was sequenced in a study of radiation and T cells in renal cell carcinoma. This clone has a handful of counts. Libraries were prepared by immunoSEQ multiplex PCR; TCRdb keeps only in-frame clonotypes and omits some of them. This table has about 130,000 clones, nearly 90% appearing once. Sample time point: baseline pretreatment blood. Treatment reported: 15 Gy SBRT to primary tumor, nephrectomy 4 weeks later. The germline V and J ends were trimmed by 0 bases and 0 bases, with 5 bases remaining between them. The CDR3 consists of 14 residues. Germline V gene lookup returns CDR1 SGHRS and CDR2 YFSETQ.

The genes are TRBV5-1 and TRBJ2-3, with D unclear. This sequence was found in a woman aged 45-65 years with renal cell carcinoma. Specimen: blood, collected from a patient whose treatment included radiotherapy and nephrectomy. The CDR3 nucleotides read TGCGCCAGCAGCTTGGATGCTAGCACAGATACGCAGTATTTT. Protein sequence: CASSLDASTDTQYF.